The 12 T cell receptor beta chains reported below all come from one sample, sequenced in a study of T cell responses to AZD1222 COVID-19 vaccine. Data came from immunoSEQ multiplex PCR; TCRdb stores just in-frame clones and leaves some out. This sample yields more than 85,000 clones, of which about nine tenths are seen a single time; approximately 5.5% belongs to the top ten. The sample here was peripheral blood, taken on day 0 of AZD1222 vaccination. Source of these receptors: an adult in good health.

J is TRBJ2-5 and V is TRBV15; 9 bases agree with TRBD2. This CDR3 contains 14 residues. V lost 2 bases and J lost 4; bases outside the gene matches: 2. Germline CDR1 is LNHNV and CDR2 is YYDKDF (reference sequence). As DNA, the CDR3 is TGTGCCACCAGCAGACCAGCGGGGGGAGAGACCCAGTACTTC. As protein: CATSRPAGGETQYF.

This clone was picked up a small number of times. The chain recombines TRBV15 with TRBJ1-5; D remains ambiguous. V lost 4 bases to trimming and J lost 4 bases, with 8 bases between them. The V gene's germline CDR1 is LNHNV and CDR2 YYDKDF (reference sequence). This CDR3 contains 13 residues. CDR3 nucleotides: TGTGCCACCAGCACTGGCGGGAATCAGCCCCAGCATTTT. Its protein product is CATSTGGNQPQHF.

The chain couples TRBV6-5 to TRBJ2-5; D gene unclear. Germline V gene sequence: CDR1 MNHEY, CDR2 SVGAGI. Trimming removed 0 bases from V and 4 bases from J, with 9 bases in between. CDR3 length: 14 residues. In DNA form, the CDR3 reads TGTGCCAGCAGTTACTCGCACAGTAGAGAGACCCAGTACTTC. Its translation is CASSYSHSRETQYF.

The chain recombines TRBV3-1 (or the pseudogene TRBV3-2) with TRBJ2-4; perhaps TRBD2 as D (6 bases). CDR3 length: 21 amino acids. V was shortened by 4 bases and J by 0 bases, with 28 bases between the two germline ends. The V gene's germline CDR1 is LGHDT and CDR2 YNNKEL (reference sequence). For the CDR3, the DNA is TGTGCCAGCAGCCCCGGCCCCAGGGAGGTTGGCCTTGTGTTAGCCAAAAACATTCAGTACTTC. Translation gives CASSPGPREVGLVLAKNIQYF.

This sequence joins TRBV3-1 (or the pseudogene TRBV3-2) and TRBJ1-5; tentatively, D is TRBD1 (5 bases). The germline V gene encodes CDR1 LGHDT and CDR2 YNNKEL (reference sequence). The CDR3 runs 15 residues. V gave up 3 bases and J gave up 7 bases, with 16 bases separating them. The CDR3 nucleotides are TGTGCCAGCAGCCAGGATGTGGGGCCCCGACAGCCCCAGCATTTT. It translates to CASSQDVGPRQPQHF.

CDR3 bases: TGTGCCAGCAGCTGGGCCGGCCTTGAAGCTTTCTTT. This encodes CASSWAGLEAFF. This rearrangement joins TRBV7-3 to TRBJ1-1; D call uncertain. The CDR3 has 12 residues. The germline V gene encodes CDR1 SGHTA and CDR2 FQGTGA. V lost 4 bases and J lost 7, with 10 bases in between.

In its sample, this clone was seen once. This sequence joins TRBV28 and TRBJ2-3, with TRBD1 identical over 10 bases. CDR1 is MDHEN and CDR2 is SYDVKM in the germline V gene. The CDR3 is 16 residues long. V trimming: 3 bases; J trimming: 2 bases; junction bases outside the gene matches: 5. The CDR3 protein is CASSLEGQGTTDTQYF. Written as DNA, the CDR3 is TGTGCCAGCAGTTTGGAGGGACAGGGGACCACAGATACGCAGTATTTT. Full variable domain (missing parts from reference TRBV28 and TRBJ2-3): DVKVTQSSRYLVKRTGEKVFLECVQDMDHENMFWYRQDPGLGLRLIYFSYDVKMKEKGDIPEGYSVSREKKERFSLILESASTNQTSMYLCASSLEGQGTTDTQYFGPGTRLTVL.

V usage is TRBV7-2 and J usage is TRBJ2-7; 8 nucleotides line up with TRBD1. V lost 8 bases to trimming and J lost 2 bases; unmatched junction nucleotides: 8. The germline CDR1 and CDR2 sequences are SGHTA and FQGNSA. This CDR3 spans 14 amino acids. The CDR3 DNA sequence: TGTGCCAGCGGCCGGGGACAGGCCACCTACGAGCAGTACTTC. Translating it yields CASGRGQATYEQYF.

This chain links TRBV4-2 with TRBJ2-6, with 10 bases lining up with TRBD1. The CDR3 runs 21 residues. Germline CDR1 and CDR2: LGHNA and YNFKEQ. V was pared by 1 base and J by 0 bases, with 12 bases of the junction left unmatched. The CDR3 nucleotides read TGTGCCAGCAGCCAAGTCTCCGGACAGGGGGTCCTTAGCTCTGGGGCCAACGTCCTGACTTTC. Protein sequence: CASSQVSGQGVLSSGANVLTF.

The V and J genes are TRBV30 and TRBJ1-5, with TRBD1 as a possible D gene (6 bases). The germline gives CDR1 GTSNPN, CDR2 SVGIG (reference sequence). Trimming pared 0 bases from V and 6 bases from J, leaving 9 bases between. The CDR3 totals 13 residues. CDR3 in amino acids: CAWSVQGRQPQHF. The CDR3 DNA reads TGTGCCTGGAGTGTACAGGGACGTCAGCCCCAGCATTTT.

This chain connects TRBV6-5 to TRBJ2-7; D may be TRBD1 or TRBD2 (6 bases each). V lost 7 bases and J 7 bases, leaving 20 bases between the germline ends. The germline CDR1 and CDR2 sequences are MNHEY and SVGAGI. The CDR3 totals 14 residues. The CDR3 sequence is CASNYRDTRGEQYF. The DNA of the CDR3 is TGTGCCAGCAACTACCGGGACACCCGGGGGGAGCAGTACTTC.

This chain uses TRBV27 with TRBJ2-1; 7 bases fit TRBD1. CDR1 is MNHEY and CDR2 is SMNVEV in the germline V gene (reference sequence). The ends lost 4 bases at V and 0 bases at J; junction bases unmatched: 9. The CDR3 runs 17 residues. The CDR3 DNA is TGTGCCAGCAGTTCCTACCCTCGGACAGGCTCCTACAATGAGCAGTTCTTC. Its protein is CASSSYPRTGSYNEQFF.